These T cell receptor beta chains were read from a single sample in a study of Graves' ophthalmopathy and Graves' hyperthyroidism. Using its own MiXCR run on the multiplex PCR reads, TCRdb lists one record per CDR3 protein. The table lists some 390,000 distinct CDR3 sequences, around 17% of them singletons. Sequences were obtained from peripheral blood. These receptors were collected from a young woman with Graves' ophthalmopathy. Both conserved end residues are trimmed from each CDR3. Size is stated for part of the rows, as once, few or many counts, or as a class when the clone is expanded.

clone size	V gene	J gene	CDR3 protein
many	TRBV18	TRBJ1-1	ASSPLRGQAEAF
many	TRBV18	TRBJ1-3	ASSSGVSGNTIY
-	TRBV20-1	TRBJ2-7	SAREVLSSYEQY
many	TRBV2	TRBJ2-2	ASSTIRGTGELF
many	TRBV6-2/TRBV6-3	TRBJ2-7	ASSSSPSLASSYEQY
many	TRBV6-5	TRBJ1-1	ASSYGNKAF
-	TRBV6-5	TRBJ2-6	ASSSGAGANVLT
many	TRBV11-3	TRBJ1-1	ASSLGNRSPEAF
many	TRBV3-1	TRBJ1-1	ASSQGQGLSMNTEAF
many	TRBV6-1	TRBJ2-2	ASRKHTGELF
many	TRBV7-8	TRBJ1-5	ASSPPVGRVLGNQPQH
many	TRBV20-1	TRBJ1-5	SASVAGNSNQPQH
many	TRBV7-2	TRBJ2-7	ASSPTTDYEQY
many	TRBV12-3/TRBV12-4	TRBJ2-5	ASSLGLRETQY
many	TRBV2	TRBJ2-7	ASRGWGRNSYEQY
many	TRBV11-3	TRBJ1-1	ASSLEVGGEAF
-	TRBV30	TRBJ2-2	AWSDTGRELF
many	TRBV5-1	TRBJ1-5	ASSLAGNNQPQH
many	TRBV30	TRBJ1-1	ACLYRDALRAF
many	TRBV20-1	TRBJ2-5	SALPARLAGTETQY
many	TRBV12-3/TRBV12-4	TRBJ1-1	ASSPPGTGTEAF
many	TRBV15	TRBJ2-7	ATSSTRGGLPGSEQY
many	TRBV24-1	TRBJ1-5	ATSPEYSNQPQH
many	TRBV7-9	TRBJ2-7	ASSLAYQPYEQY